These 22 T cell receptor beta chains originate from one sample sequenced in a study of monozygotic twins with inflammatory bowel disease. Following a re-call of the 5' RACE reads, TCRdb has one entry per CDR3 protein and lacks DNA. Its clone listing holds 200,000 to 250,000 distinct CDR3 sequences. Sequencing was carried out using blood. Source of these receptors: a human donor with ulcerative colitis or Crohn's disease, or a healthy co-twin of an affected twin (not recorded which).

V and J are TRBV5-1 and TRBJ2-1. Germline-derived CDR1 and CDR2 are SGHRS and YFSETQ. The CDR3 totals 15 residues. Here the CDR3 reads CASSLTGGSYNEQFF.

V usage is TRBV19 and J usage is TRBJ1-1. The CDR3 runs to 12 residues. Germline V gene data show CDR1 as LNHDA and CDR2 as SQIVND (reference sequence). The chain's CDR3 is CASRTGKTGAFF.

The chain combines TRBV7-9 with TRBJ2-5; TCRdb's assignment of TRBD1 cannot be checked, as there is no DNA. This CDR3 comprises 15 residues. Germline loops: CDR1 SEHNR, CDR2 FQNEAQ (reference sequence). This CDR3 reads CASSTRQGHGETQYF.

The V call is TRBV3-1, the J call TRBJ1-2. There are 14 residues in the CDR3. In germline, CDR1 is LGHDT, CDR2 YNNKEL (reference sequence). The CDR3 reads CASSQVPNSYGYTF.

This chain links TRBV7-2 with TRBJ2-1; TCRdb's D call, TRBD1, is unchecked because there is no DNA. This CDR3 is 13 amino acids long. Germline loops: CDR1 SGHTA, CDR2 FQGNSA. The CDR3: CASSYMGGNEQFF.

The chain has TRBV7-9 and TRBJ1-1. The CDR3 is 14 residues long. Germline CDR1 reads SEHNR; CDR2 reads FQNEAQ (reference sequence). CDR3 region: CASSFQQPNTEAFF.

V usage is TRBV5-6 and J usage is TRBJ1-1; TCRdb picks TRBD1, but there is no DNA to check that call. The CDR3 extends over 16 amino acids. The germline V gene has CDR1 SGHDT and CDR2 YYEEEE. The CDR3 here is CASSPPIVNRNTEAFF.

This rearrangement joins TRBV24-1 to TRBJ2-1; TCRdb picks TRBD1, but there is no DNA to check that call. Germline loops: CDR1 KGHDR, CDR2 SFDVKD. This CDR3 has 13 amino acids. The CDR3 loop reads CATRPTGADEQFF.

The rearrangement links TRBV29-1 to TRBJ1-2; the D call of TRBD1 rests on TCRdb alone, since no DNA is present to check it. In germline, CDR1 is SQVTM, CDR2 ANQGSEA. CDR3 length: 15 residues. The CDR3 protein is CSVEDITGQGGGYTF.

The rearrangement uses TRBV7-2 and TRBJ2-7; TCRdb's D call of TRBD1 is untestable without DNA. The germline gives CDR1 SGHTA, CDR2 FQGNSA. This CDR3 contains 15 residues. CDR3 amino acids: CASSSGGGPTYEQYF.

The V gene is TRBV4-1, the J gene TRBJ2-1; without DNA, the TCRdb call of TRBD1 cannot be checked. Per germline, CDR1 MGHRA and CDR2 YSYEKL. The CDR3 contains 15 residues. CDR3 region: CASSQSPTGNNEQFF.

V and J are TRBV6-5 and TRBJ1-6; TCRdb returns TRBD1, unconfirmable since there is no DNA. This CDR3 region has 15 residues. The germline gives CDR1 MNHEY, CDR2 SVGAGI. The CDR3: CASSWGQGRDSPLHF.

This sequence joins TRBV6-1 and TRBJ2-3; lacking DNA, the TRBD2 call made by TCRdb goes unchecked. The CDR3 runs to 16 residues. CDR1 is MNHNS, CDR2 SASEGT, per germline. The CDR3 sequence is CASSPLAGSNTDTQYF.

The chain employs TRBV20-1 and TRBJ2-1; the D call of TRBD2 rests on TCRdb alone, since no DNA is present to check it. Germline V gene data show CDR1 as DFQATT and CDR2 as SNEGSKA (reference sequence). This CDR3 is built from 12 residues. CDR3 protein: CSALGGGNEQFF.

The V call is TRBV5-6, the J call TRBJ1-3; absent DNA, TCRdb's TRBD1 call cannot be checked. This CDR3 spans 16 amino acids. CDR1 SGHDT and CDR2 YYEEEE come from the germline V gene. This chain's CDR3 is CASSSWTGTSGNTIYF.

The V gene is TRBV7-2, the J gene TRBJ2-2. The germline V gene encodes CDR1 SGHTA and CDR2 FQGNSA. This CDR3 is built from 14 residues. CDR3: CASSLPSNTGELFF. Filled out from reference TRBV7-2 and TRBJ2-2, the complete variable domain reads GAGVSQSPSNKVTEKGKDVELRCDPISGHTALYWYRQSLGQGLEFLIYFQGNSAPDKSGLPSDRFSAERTGGSVSTLTIQRTQQEDSAVYLCASSLPSNTGELFFGEGSRLTVL.

The V gene is TRBV29-1, the J gene TRBJ1-3; absent DNA, TCRdb's TRBD1 call cannot be checked. CDR1 is SQVTM and CDR2 is ANQGSEA in the germline V gene. The CDR3 covers 14 residues. The CDR3 protein is CSVGGQGFGNTIYF. The whole variable domain, remainder taken from reference TRBV29-1 and TRBJ1-3, is SAVISQKPSRDICQRGTSLTIQCQVDSQVTMMFWYRQQPGQSLTLIATANQGSEATYESGFVIDKFPISRPNLTFSTLTVSNMSPEDSSIYLCSVGGQGFGNTIYFGEGSWLTVV.

The chain couples TRBV20-1 to TRBJ2-3; TCRdb's D call, TRBD2, is unchecked because there is no DNA. Per germline, CDR1 DFQATT and CDR2 SNEGSKA (reference sequence). The length of the CDR3 is 14 residues. The CDR3 sequence is CSVDPSGRTDTQYF.

The chain employs TRBV12-3 or TRBV12-4 and TRBJ2-2; with no DNA, the TCRdb D assignment of TRBD1 cannot be verified. CDR3 length: 18 residues. The CDR3 reads CASSLGGPSFGGPGELFF.

The rearrangement joins TRBV4-3 to TRBJ1-5. Germline V gene data show CDR1 as LGHNA and CDR2 as YSLEER. This CDR3 region has 14 residues. The CDR3 sequence is CASSQDWGSQPQHF.

The CDR3 protein is CSLRVRGNEQYF. The chain combines TRBV20-1 with TRBJ2-7; the TCRdb D gene call, TRBD1, has no DNA to confirm it. Looked up from germline, CDR1 is DFQATT and CDR2 is SNEGSKA (reference sequence). This CDR3 comprises 12 residues.

The chain combines TRBV24-1 with TRBJ1-2; TCRdb's D call, TRBD1, is unchecked because there is no DNA. This CDR3 is built from 12 residues. Germline CDR1 reads KGHDR; CDR2 reads SFDVKD. This chain's CDR3 is CATGGEDYGYTF.